The 18 T cell receptor beta chains below come from one sample, sequenced in a study of CXCR3-negative and CXCR3-positive naive CD8 T cells. Notes on the study in general: Greater hydrophobicity was found in TRB CDR3s of CXCR3-positive naive cells than of CXCR3-negative naive cells.

Their antigens remain unidentified. All TRB cDNA libraries came from 5' RACE performed with UMI labels. Using the 5' RACE reads, TCRdb records one entry per CDR3 protein without DNA. The sample has some 130,000 distinct CDR3 sequences; the top ten hold around 0.54%. The sequenced material came from naive CXCR3+ CD8+ T cells from blood. Subset specified: CD45RO-CCR7+CD27+CD95- naive CD8+ T cells expressing CXCR3 (TNR3+). All receptors derive from a human donor in good health. Some clones in this sample may be carry-over from other donors' samples.

V and J are TRBV29-1 and TRBJ2-2. This CDR3 spans 11 amino acids. Germline values: CDR1 SQVTM, CDR2 ANQGSEA. CDR3 loop: CSVGWWGELFF.

The rearrangement joins TRBV6-5 to TRBJ2-1. Germline V gene lookup returns CDR1 MNHEY and CDR2 SVGAGI. The CDR3 is made up of 13 amino acids. This CDR3 reads CASSYSTSLEQFF.

The chain has TRBV14 and TRBJ2-2. CDR3 length: 17 amino acids. Germline V lookup: CDR1 SGHDN, CDR2 FVKESK. The CDR3 reads CASSQVEARAGGGELFF. The full variable domain, completed using reference TRBV14 and TRBJ2-2, is EAGVTQFPSHSVIEKGQTVTLRCDPISGHDNLYWYRRVMGKEIKFLLHFVKESKQDESGMPNNRFLAERTGGTYSTLKVQPAELEDSGVYFCASSQVEARAGGGELFFGEGSRLTVL.

The chain combines TRBV11-3 with TRBJ2-7. This CDR3 comprises 12 residues. Germline-derived CDR1 and CDR2 are SGHNT and YENEEA. CDR3 in amino acids: CASSQDSYEQYF. The variable domain in full, completed from reference TRBV11-3 and TRBJ2-7, reads EAGVVQSPRYKIIEKKQPVAFWCNPISGHNTLYWYLQNLGQGPELLIRYENEEAVDDSQLPKDRFSAERLKGVDSTLKIQPAELGDSAVYLCASSQDSYEQYFGPGTRLTVT.

The chain is built from TRBV20-1 and TRBJ1-1. The CDR3 runs to 16 residues. CDR1 is DFQATT and CDR2 is SNEGSKA in the germline V gene (reference sequence). CDR3 sequence: CSARNLSESLNTEAFF.

The rearrangement joins TRBV6-4 to TRBJ2-1; TCRdb's D call of TRBD2 is untestable without DNA. The CDR3 runs 13 residues. CDR1 and CDR2 from the germline V gene are MRHNA and SNTAGT. The CDR3 loop is CASSWTSLNEQFF.

The chain is built from TRBV20-1 and TRBJ2-1; without DNA, the TCRdb call of TRBD1 cannot be checked. The germline V gene has CDR1 DFQATT and CDR2 SNEGSKA (reference sequence). The CDR3 is 17 residues long. CDR3 loop: CSASIRVTGISYNEQFF.

This sequence joins TRBV7-9 and TRBJ2-1; TCRdb's D gene call, TRBD1, goes unchecked for lack of DNA. Per the germline V gene, CDR1 is SEHNR and CDR2 is FQNEAQ (reference sequence). This CDR3 is built from 13 residues. CDR3 sequence: CASSGTESNEQFF. The variable domain in full, completed from reference TRBV7-9 and TRBJ2-1, reads DTGVSQNPRHKITKRGQNVTFRCDPISEHNRLYWYRQTLGQGPEFLTYFQNEAQLEKSRLLSDRFSAERPKGSFSTLEIQRTEQGDSAMYLCASSGTESNEQFFGPGTRLTVL.

The chain links TRBV4-1 to TRBJ2-7; the TRBD2 assignment by TCRdb is unverifiable without DNA. The CDR3 has 14 residues. Germline CDR1 MGHRA, CDR2 YSYEKL. This CDR3 is CASSQGDYSYEQYF.

This rearrangement joins TRBV20-1 to TRBJ2-2; the D gene TCRdb calls, TRBD2, cannot be checked with no DNA. The CDR3 extends over 14 amino acids. The germline V gene encodes CDR1 DFQATT and CDR2 SNEGSKA (reference sequence). The CDR3 loop is CSAKAGGDTGELFF.

The chain links TRBV10-1 to TRBJ2-2; TCRdb outputs TRBD1, but without DNA this stays unchecked. CDR3 length: 14 amino acids. Germline values: CDR1 WNHNN, CDR2 SYGVQD (reference sequence). CDR3 sequence: CASRRVPGSGELFF.

The chain carries TRBV19 and TRBJ2-5; lacking DNA, the TRBD2 call made by TCRdb goes unchecked. This CDR3 spans 15 amino acids. Looked up from germline, CDR1 is LNHDA and CDR2 is SQIVND (reference sequence). The CDR3 sequence: CASSHLAGDLETQYF.

The CDR3 loop is CASSGTEGQGNIQYF. V gene TRBV5-6 combines with J gene TRBJ2-4; without DNA, the TCRdb call of TRBD1 cannot be checked. In germline, CDR1 is SGHDT, CDR2 YYEEEE. There are 15 residues in the CDR3. The full variable domain, rest sourced from reference TRBV5-6 and TRBJ2-4, is DAGVTQSPTHLIKTRGQQVTLRCSPKSGHDTVSWYQQALGQGPQFIFQYYEEEERQRGNFPDRFSGHQFPNYSSELNVNALLLGDSALYLCASSGTEGQGNIQYFGAGTRLSVL.

V and J are TRBV7-9 and TRBJ1-1; TCRdb selects TRBD1, and the lack of DNA leaves this call unchecked. Germline V gives CDR1 SEHNR, CDR2 FQNEAQ (reference sequence). The CDR3 runs 15 residues. The CDR3 here is CASSLPGETNTEAFF.

The chain uses TRBV2 and TRBJ2-1. Germline assignment: CDR1 SNHLY and CDR2 FYNNEI. This CDR3 region has 16 residues. CDR3 sequence reads: CASIPDDEFSYNEQFF.

This rearrangement joins TRBV29-1 to TRBJ2-7. The CDR3 has 14 amino acids. Germline lookup yields CDR1 SQVTM and CDR2 ANQGSEA. CDR3 amino acids: CSVEDSRFSGEQYF.

CDR3: CASSHLPPSVVGELFF. This chain connects TRBV4-3 to TRBJ2-2; TCRdb's D call, TRBD1, is unchecked because there is no DNA. The CDR3 runs to 16 residues. Per the germline V gene, CDR1 is LGHNA and CDR2 is YSLEER.

The chain joins TRBV29-1 to TRBJ1-2. Per germline, CDR1 SQVTM and CDR2 ANQGSEA. This CDR3 spans 12 amino acids. The chain's CDR3 is CSVFDTYYGYTF. The variable domain in full, with the rest retrieved from reference TRBV29-1 and TRBJ1-2, is SAVISQKPSRDICQRGTSLTIQCQVDSQVTMMFWYRQQPGQSLTLIATANQGSEATYESGFVIDKFPISRPNLTFSTLTVSNMSPEDSSIYLCSVFDTYYGYTFGSGTRLTVV.